This section outlines one TCR beta chain sequence together with its context. Its matching antigen is unknown. Documented time point: week 11, during vaccination. In the vaccine, a single dose held 300 ug of the mutant IDH1 20-mer peptide, along with topical imiquimod. Some clones are missing from TCRdb's copy, which holds only in-frame ones; the method was immunoSEQ multiplex PCR. The data hold fewer than 150,000 clones, with 75% to 90% observed a single time. This sample was taken from a study of a mutant IDH1 vaccine in newly diagnosed glioma. The germline gives CDR1 LGHNA, CDR2 YNFKEQ. J lost 5 bases, V lost 0 bases, and 2 bases had no gene match. This CDR3 is 14 amino acids long.

The chain employs TRBV4-2 and TRBJ2-5; 8 positions agree with TRBD1. Sequencing used PBMCs, obtained from a glioma patient whose treatment included an IDH1 peptide vaccine. This TCR was recovered from a woman in her fifties or sixties with glioma. In DNA, the CDR3 is TGTGCCAGCAGCCAAGATGGACAGGGCGAGACCCAGTACTTC. Its translation is CASSQDGQGETQYF.